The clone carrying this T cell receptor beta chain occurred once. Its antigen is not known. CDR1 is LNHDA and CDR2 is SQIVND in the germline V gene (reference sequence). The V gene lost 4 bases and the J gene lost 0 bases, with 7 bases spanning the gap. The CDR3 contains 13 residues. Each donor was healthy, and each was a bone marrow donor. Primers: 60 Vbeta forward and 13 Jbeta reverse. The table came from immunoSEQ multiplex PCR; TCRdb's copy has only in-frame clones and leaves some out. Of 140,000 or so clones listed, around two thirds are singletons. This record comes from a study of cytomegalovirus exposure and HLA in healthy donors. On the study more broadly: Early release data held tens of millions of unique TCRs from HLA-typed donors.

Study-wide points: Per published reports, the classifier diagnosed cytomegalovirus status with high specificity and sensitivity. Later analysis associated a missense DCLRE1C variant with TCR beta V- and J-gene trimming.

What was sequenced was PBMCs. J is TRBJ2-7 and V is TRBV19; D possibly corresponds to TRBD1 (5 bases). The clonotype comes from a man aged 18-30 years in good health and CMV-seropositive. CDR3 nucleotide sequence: TGTGCCAGTAGTACGGACAACTCCTACGAGCAGTACTTC. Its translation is CASSTDNSYEQYF.